This T cell receptor (beta chain) was sequenced in a study of cytotoxic CD8 clonotypes in ibrutinib-treated CLL. TCRdb keeps only in-frame clones here, not all; method: immunoSEQ multiplex PCR. The sample yields 12,000 to 15,000 clones, over 50% seen once. Comments on this clone: Its antigen is not known.

Study findings and constraints: Investigators sampled sustained-remission and progressing patients at differing times.

CDR1 LNHNV and CDR2 YYDKDF come from the germline V gene (reference sequence). V dropped 2 bases and J dropped 4; count of bases not matched to a gene: 5. The CDR3 spans 15 residues. The source of approximately 2 micrograms of genomic DNA for TCR beta libraries was cryopreserved PBMCs. The material sequenced was PBMCs, taken at a 24-month disease-progression time point, from a patient treated with ibrutinib. This TCR derives from a human donor with chronic lymphocytic leukemia. The chain is built from TRBV15 and TRBJ2-5, with TRBD1 identical over 9 bases. The chain's CDR3 is CATSRNTGGGETQYF. The CDR3 nucleotides read TGTGCCACCAGCAGAAATACAGGGGGCGGAGAGACCCAGTACTTC.